The 19 T cell receptor beta chains listed next were all sequenced from one sample in a study of T cell responses to AZD1222 COVID-19 vaccine. Sequencing was performed with immunoSEQ multiplex PCR; in TCRdb, only in-frame clones are kept and a portion is missing. Among 15,000 to 20,000 clones listed, almost 85% were seen once. The material sequenced was peripheral blood, taken 28 days after the second AZD1222 dose. The source of these receptors is an adult who received the AZD1222 COVID-19 vaccine.

This rearrangement joins TRBV25-1 to TRBJ2-1; 11 nucleotides agree with TRBD2. There are 16 residues in the CDR3. V lost 8 bases, J lost 3 bases, and 9 bases stayed unmatched. Germline V gene lookup returns CDR1 MGHDK and CDR2 SYGVNS. This chain's CDR3 is CASCSTSGVYYNEQFF. The CDR3 coding sequence is TGTGCCAGCTGTTCGACTAGCGGGGTATACTACAATGAGCAGTTCTTC.

This chain uses TRBV6-6 with TRBJ1-3; D is possibly TRBD1 (5 bases). V lost 7 bases and J lost 2, with 15 bases in between. Germline V CDR1 and CDR2: MNHNY, SVGAGI (reference sequence). The CDR3 extends over 15 amino acids. In DNA form, the CDR3 reads TGTGCCAGCACCAGAAAAGACAGTCCTGGAAACACCATATATTTT. Translated, it gives CASTRKDSPGNTIYF.

This chain uses TRBV3-1 (or the pseudogene TRBV3-2) with TRBJ2-7; D uncertain. The CDR3 is made up of 14 amino acids. Germline CDR1 and CDR2: LGHDT and YNNKEL (reference sequence). Deletions cut 3 bases from V and 5 bases from J, with 14 bases between. The chain's CDR3 is CASSHGVSPNEQYF. The CDR3 DNA is TGTGCCAGCAGCCACGGAGTCTCCCCGAACGAGCAGTACTTC.

The gene calls are TRBV18 and TRBJ1-5, with D uncertain. V was clipped by 2 bases and J by 3 bases, with 14 bases between them. CDR3 length equals 16 residues. Germline values: CDR1 KGHSH, CDR2 LQKENI. The CDR3 is CASSPRSSGNNQPQHF. The CDR3 coding sequence is TGTGCCAGCTCACCAAGGAGTTCGGGGAACAATCAGCCCCAGCATTTT.

A single count supports this clone. The J gene is TRBJ2-7, the V gene TRBV7-2; D may be TRBD1 (6 bases). CDR1 and CDR2 from the germline V gene are SGHTA and FQGNSA. CDR3 length: 14 amino acids. V was pared by 3 bases and J by 5 bases, with 14 bases between. The CDR3, as DNA: TGTGCCAGCAGCTTCCCTACAGGGCGAAACGAGCAGTACTTC. It translates to CASSFPTGRNEQYF.

The chain recombines TRBV19 with TRBJ1-1; D unresolved. Germline loops: CDR1 LNHDA, CDR2 SQIVND (reference sequence). V was cut by 4 bases and J by 7 bases, with 7 bases left in between. The CDR3 has 11 residues. CDR3 in DNA: TGTGCCAGTAGTACTAGGGATGAAGCTTTCTTT. As protein: CASSTRDEAFF.

The chain couples TRBV27 to TRBJ2-7; no reliable D call. V dropped 4 bases and J dropped 2 bases, with 9 bases sitting between them. This CDR3 has 13 residues. The V gene's germline CDR1 is MNHEY and CDR2 SMNVEV (reference sequence). As DNA, the CDR3 is TGTGCCAGCAGTTCGGCAGGACCCTACGAGCAGTACTTC. Amino acid sequence: CASSSAGPYEQYF.

V gene TRBV4-1 combines with J gene TRBJ2-3; D is possibly TRBD1 or TRBD2 (5 bases each). The V end was cut by 3 bases, the J end by 4 bases, with 17 bases between. Looked up from germline, CDR1 is MGHRA and CDR2 is YSYEKL. This CDR3 has 16 amino acids. CDR3 region: CASSQADGGRADTQYF. The CDR3 DNA follows: TGCGCCAGCAGCCAGGCTGATGGGGGTAGGGCAGATACGCAGTATTTT.

This clone ranks as medium-sized (0.01 to 0.1%). V gene TRBV7-9 combines with J gene TRBJ1-6; 9 bases are shared with TRBD1. The CDR3 is 17 residues long. Losses at the gene ends were 5 bases for V and 9 bases for J; bases not matched to a gene: 14. The germline V gene encodes CDR1 SEHNR and CDR2 FQNEAQ (reference sequence). DNA for the CDR3: TGTGCCAGCAGCCATCGAACCGGACAGGGGATGGGTTCACCCCTCCACTTT. It yields the protein CASSHRTGQGMGSPLHF.

The V and J genes are TRBV5-1 and TRBJ2-5; D remains ambiguous. The V end was cut by 5 bases, the J end by 0 bases, with 23 bases between. CDR3 size: 18 residues. CDR1 and CDR2 (germline): SGHRS, YFSETQ. The CDR3 protein is CASSDQAFSQEYQETQYF. The CDR3 region has the DNA TGCGCCAGCAGTGACCAGGCCTTCAGCCAAGAATACCAAGAGACCCAGTACTTC. Drawing the rest from reference TRBV5-1 and TRBJ2-5, the complete variable domain is KAGVTQTPRYLIKTRGQQVTLSCSPISGHRSVSWYQQTPGQGLQFLFEYFSETQRNKGNFPGRFSGRQFSNSRSEMNVSTLELGDSALYLCASSDQAFSQEYQETQYFGPGTRLLVL.

A few counts support this clone. The chain uses TRBV19 and TRBJ2-4; D unclear. V lost 1 base and J lost 1, with 11 bases in between. The CDR3 length is 16 residues. Germline V gene data show CDR1 as LNHDA and CDR2 as SQIVND (reference sequence). This CDR3 reads CASSIVPSEAKNIQYF. CDR3 sequence (DNA): TGTGCCAGTAGTATAGTACCGTCGGAGGCCAAAAACATTCAGTACTTC.

The V gene is TRBV5-4, the J gene TRBJ2-1, with D possibly being TRBD1 (6 bases). Between the trimmed V and J ends, which lost 4 bases and 0 bases, there was a span of 14 bases. The germline gives CDR1 SGHNT, CDR2 YYREEE (reference sequence). This CDR3 has 16 amino acids. Here the CDR3 DNA reads TGTGCCAGCAGCGCACGTGGGACAACCTCCTACAATGAGCAGTTCTTC. Translating it yields CASSARGTTSYNEQFF.

This chain links TRBV19 with TRBJ2-7; 9 nucleotides align to TRBD1. Trimming removed 4 bases from V and 4 bases from J; junction bases left unmatched: 11. Germline CDR1 reads LNHDA; CDR2 reads SQIVND (reference sequence). This CDR3 has 16 residues. The CDR3 loop is CASSTLPGQGEYEQYF. The DNA of the CDR3 is TGTGCCAGTAGTACACTTCCGGGACAGGGAGAATACGAGCAGTACTTC.

V gene TRBV19 combines with J gene TRBJ1-1; 11 bases are shared with TRBD1. The CDR3 contains 16 residues. CDR1 and CDR2 (germline): LNHDA, SQIVND (reference sequence). V trimming: 6 bases; J trimming: 4 bases; junction bases outside the gene matches: 10. The CDR3 DNA is TGTGCCAGTAGCCGCCGGGACAGGGGGGGAGGCACTGAAGCTTTCTTT. The encoded protein is CASSRRDRGGGTEAFF.

The rearrangement links TRBV18 to TRBJ1-1, with D unclear. The CDR3 contains 15 residues. Germline CDR1 is KGHSH and CDR2 is LQKENI. Trimming removed 4 bases at V and 0 bases at J, with 12 bases between. CDR3 region: CASSREAGMNTEAFF. CDR3 nucleotide sequence: TGTGCCAGCTCACGTGAGGCGGGGATGAACACTGAAGCTTTCTTT.

CDR3 in DNA: TGTGCCTGGACAGGTTCCAGCAATCAGCCCCAGCATTTT. Translation: CAWTGSSNQPQHF. The rearrangement links TRBV30 to TRBJ1-5; D is ambiguous. The CDR3 is 13 residues long. The V gene lost 4 bases and the J gene lost 1 base, with 8 bases spanning the gap. Germline loops: CDR1 GTSNPN, CDR2 SVGIG (reference sequence).

This clone was seen a few times. V and J are TRBV6-5 and TRBJ2-5; 12 positions match TRBD2. The CDR3 is 15 residues long. Trimming removed 7 bases from V and 3 bases from J; junction bases left unmatched: 6. Germline lookup yields CDR1 MNHEY and CDR2 SVGAGI. The CDR3: CASTGLAGPKETQYF. The CDR3 bases are TGTGCCAGCACAGGACTAGCGGGACCAAAAGAGACCCAGTACTTC.

The V call is TRBV11-3, the J call TRBJ1-3; D possibly corresponds to TRBD1 (6 bases). The germline V gene encodes CDR1 SGHNT and CDR2 YENEEA. Trimming removed 5 bases at V and 2 bases at J, with 7 bases between. CDR3 size: 13 residues. CDR3 in DNA: TGTGCCAGCAGCACAGGGACTGGAAACACCATATATTTT. This encodes CASSTGTGNTIYF.

This chain links TRBV6-5 with TRBJ2-7, with 12 bases aligning to TRBD2. Unmatched junction bases numbered 1, after V lost 6 bases and J lost 1 base. The CDR3 runs to 14 residues. Germline values: CDR1 MNHEY, CDR2 SVGAGI. The CDR3: CASRGTSGSYEQYF. The CDR3 DNA reads as TGTGCCAGCAGGGGGACTAGCGGGTCCTACGAGCAGTACTTC.